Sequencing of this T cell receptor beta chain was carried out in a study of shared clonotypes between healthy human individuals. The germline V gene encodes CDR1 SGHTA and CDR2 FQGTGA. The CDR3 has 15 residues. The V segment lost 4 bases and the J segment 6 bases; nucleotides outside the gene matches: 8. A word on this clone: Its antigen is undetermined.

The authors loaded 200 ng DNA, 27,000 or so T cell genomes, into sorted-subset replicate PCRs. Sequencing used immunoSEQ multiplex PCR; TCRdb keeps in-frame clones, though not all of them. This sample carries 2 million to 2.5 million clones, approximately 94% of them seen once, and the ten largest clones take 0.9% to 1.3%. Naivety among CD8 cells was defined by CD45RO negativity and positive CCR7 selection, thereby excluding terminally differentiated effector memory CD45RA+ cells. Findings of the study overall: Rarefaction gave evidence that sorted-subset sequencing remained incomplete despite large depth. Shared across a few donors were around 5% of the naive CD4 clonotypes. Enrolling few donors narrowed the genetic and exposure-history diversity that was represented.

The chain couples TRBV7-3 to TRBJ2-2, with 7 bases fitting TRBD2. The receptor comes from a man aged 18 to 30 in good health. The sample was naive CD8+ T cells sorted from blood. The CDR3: CASSSPGLPPGELFF. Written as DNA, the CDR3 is TGTGCCAGCAGCTCTCCGGGACTACCCCCCGGGGAGCTGTTTTTT. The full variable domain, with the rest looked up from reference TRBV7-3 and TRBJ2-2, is GAGVSQTPSNKVTEKGKYVELRCDPISGHTALYWYRQSLGQGPEFLIYFQGTGAADDSGLPNDRFFAVRPEGSVSTLKIQRTERGDSAVYLCASSSPGLPPGELFFGEGSRLTVL.